These 11 T cell receptor beta chains were sequenced from one sample in a study of CD8 T cells in Susac syndrome. RNA, at about 0.45 to 1 ug, was reverse transcribed with random hexamers. From the immunoSEQ multiplex PCR reads, TCRdb called clonotypes with MiXCR, one entry per CDR3 protein. The data contain fewer than 150,000 distinct CDR3 sequences, roughly 94% of them singletons. Sequencing was carried out using CD8+ T cells from PBMCs. The receptors here all came from a human donor with Susac syndrome.

The V gene is TRBV14, the J gene TRBJ1-2; D is ambiguous. Trimming left V 6 bases short and J 4 bases short, with 9 bases between. CDR3 length equals 12 residues. Per germline, CDR1 SGHDN and CDR2 FVKESK. The CDR3 here is CASSLVSYGYTF. CDR3 nucleotide sequence: TGTGCCAGCAGTTTAGTATCCTATGGCTACACCTTC.

V usage is TRBV29-1 and J usage is TRBJ1-2; D possibly corresponds to TRBD1 (5 bases). This CDR3 has 13 residues. Per germline, CDR1 SQVTM and CDR2 ANQGSEA. V was clipped by 3 bases and J by 6 bases, with 14 bases between them. In DNA, the CDR3 is TGCAGCGTTGACAGCCCCGGAGGGGATGGCTACACCTTC. Protein product: CSVDSPGGDGYTF. The whole variable domain, remainder taken from reference TRBV29-1 and TRBJ1-2, is SAVISQKPSRDICQRGTSLTIQCQVDSQVTMMFWYRQQPGQSLTLIATANQGSEATYESGFVIDKFPISRPNLTFSTLTVSNMSPEDSSIYLCSVDSPGGDGYTFGSGTRLTVV.

The genes are TRBV28 and TRBJ2-7; either TRBD1 or TRBD2 may supply D (5 bases each). The CDR3 has 14 amino acids. Germline CDR1 is MDHEN and CDR2 is SYDVKM. Trimming took 5 bases from V and 2 from J, leaving 13 bases between them. The CDR3 coding sequence is TGTGCCAGCAGTCTTTCAGCGGACACCTACGAGCAGTACTTC. Its protein is CASSLSADTYEQYF.

The chain recombines TRBV5-4 with TRBJ2-4, with 7 bases aligning to TRBD1. J lost 5 bases, V lost 6 bases, and 8 bases had no gene match. The CDR3 is 14 residues long. In germline, CDR1 is SGHNT, CDR2 YYREEE (reference sequence). In DNA form, the CDR3 reads TGTGCCAGCACCCATCGAGGGGGCGAAAACATTCAGTACTTC. It encodes CASTHRGGENIQYF.

This rearrangement joins TRBV4-1 to TRBJ1-5; 8 positions agree with TRBD1. With V trimmed by 5 bases and J by 6 bases, 9 bases remained unmatched. This CDR3 spans 15 amino acids. Germline V gene data show CDR1 as MGHRA and CDR2 as YSYEKL. This chain's CDR3 is CASSMGQGASQPQHF. CDR3 in DNA: TGCGCCAGCAGCATGGGGCAGGGGGCGTCTCAGCCCCAGCATTTT.

The chain uses TRBV11-3 and TRBJ2-2; either TRBD1 or TRBD2 may fit D (5 bases each). Trimming stripped 4 bases from V and 5 bases from J, with 11 bases between. Germline CDR1 is SGHNT and CDR2 is YENEEA. CDR3 length equals 14 residues. CDR3 nucleotides: TGTGCCAGCAGCTCCGGGACGGGGACCGGGGAGCTGTTTTTT. It is translated as CASSSGTGTGELFF.

The rearrangement links TRBV20-1 to TRBJ2-7; 7 bases map to TRBD1. Germline CDR1 is DFQATT and CDR2 is SNEGSKA (reference sequence). The ends lost 2 bases at V and 2 bases at J; junction bases unmatched: 6. CDR3 length: 14 residues. Here the CDR3 DNA reads TGCAGTGCTAGACTAGACAGGGTTACCTACGAGCAGTACTTC. Amino acids: CSARLDRVTYEQYF.

V usage is TRBV2 and J usage is TRBJ2-7; 7 bases match TRBD2. CDR3 size: 15 residues. The ends lost 1 base at V and 3 bases at J; junction bases unmatched: 6. CDR1 and CDR2 from the germline V gene are SNHLY and FYNNEI. The CDR3 region is CASSEGLAAVYEQYF. CDR3 in DNA: TGTGCCAGCAGTGAAGGGCTAGCGGCAGTCTACGAGCAGTACTTC.

V gene TRBV28 combines with J gene TRBJ2-7, with 7 bases matching TRBD2. V trimming: 6 bases; J trimming: 2 bases; junction bases outside the gene matches: 4. The germline V gene has CDR1 MDHEN and CDR2 SYDVKM. The CDR3 totals 13 residues. CDR3 region: CASSRAGPYEQYF. In nucleotides, the CDR3 is TGTGCCAGCAGCAGAGCGGGGCCCTACGAGCAGTACTTC.

The chain has TRBV7-9 and TRBJ2-4, with 8 positions matching TRBD1. This CDR3 has 19 amino acids. CDR1 is SEHNR and CDR2 is FQNEAQ in the germline V gene (reference sequence). The trim removed 5 bases at V and 0 bases at J, leaving 15 bases unmatched. The CDR3 here is CASSPDREDLSLAKNIQYF. CDR3 nucleotide sequence: TGTGCCAGCAGCCCGGACAGGGAAGATCTTTCGTTAGCCAAAAACATTCAGTACTTC.

This sequence joins TRBV29-1 and TRBJ1-1, with D uncertain. Trimming pared 4 bases from V and 5 bases from J, leaving 8 bases between. From germline, CDR1 is SQVTM and CDR2 ANQGSEA. CDR3 length: 11 amino acids. The DNA of the CDR3 is TGCAGCGTTGGCCAGCCTACTGAAGCTTTCTTT. It is translated as CSVGQPTEAFF.